Below are 3 T cell receptor beta chains sequenced from a single sample in a study of CD8 T cells in Susac syndrome. Random hexamers were used to reverse transcribe roughly 0.45 to 1 ug of RNA. TCRdb reanalysed the immunoSEQ multiplex PCR reads using MiXCR and keeps one entry per CDR3 protein. Among about 280,000 distinct CDR3 sequences listed, approximately 81% were seen once. Sequencing used CD8+ T cells from PBMCs. The receptor set was obtained from a human donor with multiple sclerosis.

This clonotype was recorded once. The J gene is TRBJ2-1, the V gene TRBV7-9, with D possibly TRBD1 on 6 matching bases. Germline CDR1 and CDR2: SEHNR and FQNEAQ (reference sequence). The ends were cut back, 5 bases at V and 8 bases at J, with 13 bases in the middle. The CDR3 contains 13 residues. The CDR3 loop is CASSPGQIHEQFF. In DNA form, the CDR3 reads TGTGCCAGCAGCCCTGGACAGATCCATGAGCAGTTCTTC.

J is TRBJ2-2 and V is TRBV7-9; D uncertain. Germline V gene data show CDR1 as SEHNR and CDR2 as FQNEAQ (reference sequence). Trimming removed 4 bases at V and 3 bases at J, with 15 bases between. The CDR3 consists of 16 residues. This CDR3 reads CASSSTSKVYTGELFF. CDR3 nucleotide sequence: TGTGCCAGCAGCTCAACCTCTAAGGTCTACACCGGGGAGCTGTTTTTT.

The chain recombines TRBV12-3 or TRBV12-4 with TRBJ2-5; 8 bases are a match to TRBD2. The CDR3 runs 15 residues. V gave up 3 bases and J gave up 2 bases; unmatched junction bases: 5. The CDR3 DNA is TGTGCCAGCAGTTTCAGCGGGAGCTGGCAAGAGACCCAGTACTTC. Amino acid sequence: CASSFSGSWQETQYF.